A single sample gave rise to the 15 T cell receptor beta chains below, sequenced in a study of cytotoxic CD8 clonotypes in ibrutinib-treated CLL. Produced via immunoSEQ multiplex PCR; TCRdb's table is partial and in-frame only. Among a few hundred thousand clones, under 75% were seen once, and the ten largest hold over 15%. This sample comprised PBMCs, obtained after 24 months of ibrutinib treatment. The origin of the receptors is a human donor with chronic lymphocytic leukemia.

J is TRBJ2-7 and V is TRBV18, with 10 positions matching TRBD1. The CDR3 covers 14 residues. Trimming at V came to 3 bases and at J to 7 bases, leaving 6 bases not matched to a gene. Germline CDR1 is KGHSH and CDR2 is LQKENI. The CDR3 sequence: CASSPSGTGEEQYF. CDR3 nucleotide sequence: TGTGCCAGCTCACCGTCAGGGACAGGGGAAGAGCAGTACTTC.

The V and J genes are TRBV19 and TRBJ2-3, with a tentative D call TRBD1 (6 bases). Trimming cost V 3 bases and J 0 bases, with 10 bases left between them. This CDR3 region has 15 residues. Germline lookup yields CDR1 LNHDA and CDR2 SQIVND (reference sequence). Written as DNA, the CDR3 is TGTGCCAGTAGTATTACAGGGAAAAGCACAGATACGCAGTATTTT. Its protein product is CASSITGKSTDTQYF.

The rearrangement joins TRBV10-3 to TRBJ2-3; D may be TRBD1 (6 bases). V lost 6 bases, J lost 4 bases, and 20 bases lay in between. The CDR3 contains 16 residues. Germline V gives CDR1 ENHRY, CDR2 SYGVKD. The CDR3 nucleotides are TGTGCCATCAGCGAATCAACAGGGTTTAGCGCAGATACGCAGTATTTT. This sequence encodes CAISESTGFSADTQYF.

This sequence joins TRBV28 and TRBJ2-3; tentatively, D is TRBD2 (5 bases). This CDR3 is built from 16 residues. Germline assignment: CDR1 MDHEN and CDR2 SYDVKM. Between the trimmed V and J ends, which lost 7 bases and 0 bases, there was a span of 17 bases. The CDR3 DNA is TGTGCCAGCAATGAAGCAGCGGCCGTTAGCACAGATACGCAGTATTTT. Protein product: CASNEAAAVSTDTQYF.

The CDR3: CAIQGSGNTIYF. For the CDR3, the DNA is TGTGCCATCCAGGGCTCTGGAAACACCATATATTTT. The genes are TRBV10-3 and TRBJ1-3; a possible D gene is TRBD1 (5 bases). Looked up from germline, CDR1 is ENHRY and CDR2 is SYGVKD. The V and J ends lost 8 bases and 0 bases respectively, with 5 bases between them. The CDR3 consists of 12 residues.

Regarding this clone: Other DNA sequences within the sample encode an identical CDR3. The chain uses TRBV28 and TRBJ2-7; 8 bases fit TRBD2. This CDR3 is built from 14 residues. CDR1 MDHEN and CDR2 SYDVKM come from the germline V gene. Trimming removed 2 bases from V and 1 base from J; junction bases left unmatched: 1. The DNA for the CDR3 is TGTGCCAGCAGTTTAGCGGGAGGTTCCTACGAGCAGTACTTC. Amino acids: CASSLAGGSYEQYF.

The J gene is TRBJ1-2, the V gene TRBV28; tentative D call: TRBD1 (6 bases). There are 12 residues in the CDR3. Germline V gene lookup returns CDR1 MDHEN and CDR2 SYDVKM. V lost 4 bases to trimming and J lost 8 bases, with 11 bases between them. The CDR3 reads CASSSGQKGYTF. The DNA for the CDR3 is TGTGCCAGCAGTTCCGGACAGAAAGGCTACACCTTC.

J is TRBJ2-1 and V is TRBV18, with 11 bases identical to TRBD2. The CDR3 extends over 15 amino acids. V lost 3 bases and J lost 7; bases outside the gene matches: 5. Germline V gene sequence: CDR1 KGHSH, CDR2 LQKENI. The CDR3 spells CASSPSGRARNEQFF. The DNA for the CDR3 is TGTGCCAGCTCACCTAGCGGGAGGGCCAGGAATGAGCAGTTCTTC.

The CDR3 DNA reads as TGTGCCAGCAGCTTAGTCGGTGGGAGCTCCTACGAGCAGTACTTC. Translating gives CASSLVGGSSYEQYF. The chain uses TRBV7-2 and TRBJ2-7; perhaps TRBD2 as D (5 bases). The ends were cut back, 1 base at V and 0 bases at J, with 10 bases in the middle. Germline CDR1 SGHTA, CDR2 FQGNSA. The CDR3 contains 15 residues.

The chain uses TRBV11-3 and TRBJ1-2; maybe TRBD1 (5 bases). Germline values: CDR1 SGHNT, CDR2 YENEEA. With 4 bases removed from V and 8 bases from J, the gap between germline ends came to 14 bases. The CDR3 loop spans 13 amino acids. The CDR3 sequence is CASSYEGLRGYTF. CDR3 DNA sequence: TGTGCCAGCAGCTACGAGGGGCTCAGGGGCTACACCTTC.

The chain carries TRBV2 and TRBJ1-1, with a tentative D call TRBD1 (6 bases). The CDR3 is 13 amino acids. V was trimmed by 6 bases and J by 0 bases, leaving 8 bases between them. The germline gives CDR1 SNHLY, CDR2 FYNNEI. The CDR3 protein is CASRDSMNTEAFF. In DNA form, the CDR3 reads TGTGCCAGCAGGGACAGCATGAACACTGAAGCTTTCTTT.

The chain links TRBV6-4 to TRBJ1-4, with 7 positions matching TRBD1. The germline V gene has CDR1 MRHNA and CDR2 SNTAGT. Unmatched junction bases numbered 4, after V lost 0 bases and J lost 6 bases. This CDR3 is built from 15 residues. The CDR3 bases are TGTGCCAGCAGTGACTCGGACAGGAACCATGAAAAACTGTTTTTT. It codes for CASSDSDRNHEKLFF.

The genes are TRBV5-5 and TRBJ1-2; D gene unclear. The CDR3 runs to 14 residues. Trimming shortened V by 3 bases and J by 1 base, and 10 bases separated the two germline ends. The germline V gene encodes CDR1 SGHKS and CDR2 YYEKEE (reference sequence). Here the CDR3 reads CASSSAGLNYGYTF. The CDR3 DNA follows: TGTGCCAGCAGCTCCGCGGGCCTTAACTATGGCTACACCTTC. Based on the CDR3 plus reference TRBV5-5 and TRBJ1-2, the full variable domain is DAGVTQSPTHLIKTRGQQVTLRCSPISGHKSVSWYQQVLGQGPQFIFQYYEKEERGRGNFPDRFSARQFPNYSSELNVNALLLGDSALYLCASSSAGLNYGYTFGSGTRLTVV.

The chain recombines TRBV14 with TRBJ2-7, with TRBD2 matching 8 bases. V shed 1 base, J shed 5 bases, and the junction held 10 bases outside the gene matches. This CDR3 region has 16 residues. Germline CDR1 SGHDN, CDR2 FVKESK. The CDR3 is CASSQVPLAGFDEQYF. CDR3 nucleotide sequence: TGTGCCAGCAGCCAAGTCCCCCTAGCGGGTTTCGACGAGCAGTACTTC.

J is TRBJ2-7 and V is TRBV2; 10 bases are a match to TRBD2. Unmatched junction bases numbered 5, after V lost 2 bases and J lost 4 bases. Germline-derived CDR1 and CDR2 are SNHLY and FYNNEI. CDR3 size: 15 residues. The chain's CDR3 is CASSEKSSGSYEQYF. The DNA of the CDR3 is TGTGCCAGCAGTGAAAAGTCTAGCGGGAGTTACGAGCAGTACTTC.